The present T cell receptor beta chain was sequenced within a study of cytomegalovirus exposure and HLA in healthy donors. Study findings and constraints: Data from an earlier analysis indicated that most TCR beta V segments were productive either about 87% or about 30% of the time. Researchers reported in a later analysis that a missense DCLRE1C variant was tied to TCR beta V- and J-gene trimming. Among donors in an Asian-associated ancestry cluster, a later analysis reportedly found fewer N-insertions than the roughly 610-donor mean. The study flagged about 150 TCR beta chains as cytomegalovirus-associated.

Germline trimming cut 7 bases from V and 9 bases from J; bases unmatched to any gene: 11. CDR3 size: 14 residues. Germline CDR1 is LNHDA and CDR2 is SQIVND (reference sequence). PCR involved 60 Vbeta and 13 Jbeta primers. Assay: immunoSEQ multiplex PCR; the TCRdb copy retains only in-frame clones and omits some. Of around 130,000 clones listed, 74% are singletons. This clone has a handful of counts. Its antigen is unidentified. The rearrangement links TRBV19 to TRBJ1-5; 8 bases map to TRBD1. This clonotype was obtained from a woman aged 50 to 65 in good health and CMV-seropositive. The sample was PBMCs. The CDR3 is CASTPGGEGRPQHF. CDR3 DNA sequence: TGTGCCAGTACCCCAGGGGGCGAAGGACGGCCCCAGCATTTT.